The text below deals with one TCR beta chain. Patients in Seattle were enrolled during active infection, then followed longitudinally. Losses at the gene ends were 0 bases for V and 5 bases for J; bases not matched to a gene: 11. The germline V gene encodes CDR1 SGHDN and CDR2 FVKESK. This CDR3 has 17 residues. The sample originates from a study of blood T cell repertoires in COVID-19. Study in general: The origin of the acute and convalescent COVID-19 samples was the United States, Italy and Spain.

In the study's own analysis: Reference gene primer amplification gave nucleated cell count estimates. TCRdb's table, derived via immunoSEQ multiplex PCR, lists solely in-frame clones and lacks some. The V and J calls and clone size come from that table; D and trimming were worked out from the DNA. In the table there are around 280,000 clones, about 88% of which are singletons. This clonotype originated in a woman aged 25 to 39 with COVID-19, enrolled during active disease. The J gene is TRBJ2-3, the V gene TRBV14; 7 bases line up with TRBD2. The specimen sequenced was peripheral blood. As DNA, the CDR3 is TGTGCCAGCAGCCAAGATATTTTTGGCGGGAGAGGAGATACGCAGTATTTT. Protein product: CASSQDIFGGRGDTQYF.